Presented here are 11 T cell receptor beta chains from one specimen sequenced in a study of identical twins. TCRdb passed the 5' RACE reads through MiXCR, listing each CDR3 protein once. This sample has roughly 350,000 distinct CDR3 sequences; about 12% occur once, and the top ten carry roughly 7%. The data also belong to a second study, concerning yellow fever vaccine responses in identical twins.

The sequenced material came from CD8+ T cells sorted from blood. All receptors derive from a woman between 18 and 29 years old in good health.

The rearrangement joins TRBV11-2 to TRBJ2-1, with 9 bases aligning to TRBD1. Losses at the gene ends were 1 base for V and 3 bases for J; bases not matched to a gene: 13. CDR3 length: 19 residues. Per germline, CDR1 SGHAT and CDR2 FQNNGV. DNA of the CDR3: TGTGCCAGCAGCTTAGGAGGACAGGGGCGTGACCTGGTCTACAATGAGCAGTTCTTC. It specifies CASSLGGQGRDLVYNEQFF. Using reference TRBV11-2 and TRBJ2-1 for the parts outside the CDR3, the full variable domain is EAGVAQSPRYKIIEKRQSVAFWCNPISGHATLYWYQQILGQGPKLLIQFQNNGVVDDSQLPKDRFSAERLKGVDSTLKIQPAKLEDSAVYLCASSLGGQGRDLVYNEQFFGPGTRLTVL.

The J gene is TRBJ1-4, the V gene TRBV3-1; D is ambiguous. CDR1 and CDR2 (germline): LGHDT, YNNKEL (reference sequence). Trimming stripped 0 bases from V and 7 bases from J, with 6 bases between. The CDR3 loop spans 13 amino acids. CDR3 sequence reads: CASSQEGGEKLFF. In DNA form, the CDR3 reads TGTGCCAGCAGCCAAGAAGGTGGTGAAAAACTGTTTTTT.

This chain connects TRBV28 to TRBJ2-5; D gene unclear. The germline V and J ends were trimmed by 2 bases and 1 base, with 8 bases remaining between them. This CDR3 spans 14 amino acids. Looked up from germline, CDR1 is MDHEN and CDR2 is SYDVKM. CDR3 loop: CASSLERIQETQYF. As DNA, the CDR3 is TGTGCCAGCAGTTTAGAAAGGATCCAAGAGACCCAGTACTTC.

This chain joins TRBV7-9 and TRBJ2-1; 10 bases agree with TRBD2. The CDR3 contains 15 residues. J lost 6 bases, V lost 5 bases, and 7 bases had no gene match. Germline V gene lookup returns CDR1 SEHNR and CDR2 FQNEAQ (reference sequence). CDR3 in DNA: TGTGCCAGCAGCCTACCTAGCGGGAGTGGCAATGAGCAGTTCTTC. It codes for CASSLPSGSGNEQFF. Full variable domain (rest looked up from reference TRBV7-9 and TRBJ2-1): DTGVSQNPRHKITKRGQNVTFRCDPISEHNRLYWYRQTLGQGPEFLTYFQNEAQLEKSRLLSDRFSAERPKGSFSTLEIQRTEQGDSAMYLCASSLPSGSGNEQFFGPGTRLTVL.

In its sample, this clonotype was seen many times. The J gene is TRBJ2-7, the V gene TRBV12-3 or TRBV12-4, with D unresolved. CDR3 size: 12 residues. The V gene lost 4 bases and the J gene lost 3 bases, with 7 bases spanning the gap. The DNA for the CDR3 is TGTGCCAGCAGTTCCGACCGCTACGAGCAGTACTTC. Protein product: CASSSDRYEQYF.

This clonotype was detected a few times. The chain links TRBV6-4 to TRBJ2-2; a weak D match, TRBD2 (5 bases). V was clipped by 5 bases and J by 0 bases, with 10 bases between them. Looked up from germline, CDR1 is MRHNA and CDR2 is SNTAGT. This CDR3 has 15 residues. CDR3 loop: CASSSNSANTGELFF. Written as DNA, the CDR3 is TGTGCCAGCAGTTCGAATAGCGCGAACACCGGGGAGCTGTTTTTT.

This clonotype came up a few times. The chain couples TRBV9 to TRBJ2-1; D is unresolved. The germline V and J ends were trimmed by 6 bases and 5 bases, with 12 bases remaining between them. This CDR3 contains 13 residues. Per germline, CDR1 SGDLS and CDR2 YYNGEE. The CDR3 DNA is TGTGCCAGCAACGGCCCGCCAAACAATGAGCAGTTCTTC. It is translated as CASNGPPNNEQFF.

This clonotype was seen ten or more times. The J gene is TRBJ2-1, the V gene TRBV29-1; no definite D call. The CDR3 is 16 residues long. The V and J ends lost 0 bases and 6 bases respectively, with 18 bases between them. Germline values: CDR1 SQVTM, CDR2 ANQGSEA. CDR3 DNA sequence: TGCAGCGTTGAAGATCTGGGTGGTGGGGTGAGCAATGAGCAGTTCTTC. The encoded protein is CSVEDLGGGVSNEQFF.

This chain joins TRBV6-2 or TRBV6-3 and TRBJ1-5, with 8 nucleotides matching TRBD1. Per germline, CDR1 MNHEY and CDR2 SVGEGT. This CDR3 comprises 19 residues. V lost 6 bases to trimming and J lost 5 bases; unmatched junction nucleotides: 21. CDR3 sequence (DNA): TGTGCCAGCAGATCCAACCCACCTGAAGGACAGGGAGAGGATCAGCCCCAGCATTTT. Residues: CASRSNPPEGQGEDQPQHF.

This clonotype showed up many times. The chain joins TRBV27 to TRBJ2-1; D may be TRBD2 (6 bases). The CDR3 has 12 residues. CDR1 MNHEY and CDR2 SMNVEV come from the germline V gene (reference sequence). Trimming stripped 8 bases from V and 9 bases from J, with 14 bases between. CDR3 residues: CASGPGAGEQFF. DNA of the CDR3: TGTGCCAGCGGACCTGGAGCGGGTGAGCAGTTCTTC.

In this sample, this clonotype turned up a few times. The CDR3 here is CASSQGASPSYEQYV. Here the CDR3 DNA reads TGTGCCAGCAGCCAAGGGGCCAGTCCCTCCTACGAGCAGTACGTC. The V call is TRBV14, the J call TRBJ2-7; no clear D gene. CDR1 is SGHDN and CDR2 is FVKESK in the germline V gene. Trimming stripped 1 base from V and 0 bases from J, with 10 bases between. The CDR3 is 15 residues long.